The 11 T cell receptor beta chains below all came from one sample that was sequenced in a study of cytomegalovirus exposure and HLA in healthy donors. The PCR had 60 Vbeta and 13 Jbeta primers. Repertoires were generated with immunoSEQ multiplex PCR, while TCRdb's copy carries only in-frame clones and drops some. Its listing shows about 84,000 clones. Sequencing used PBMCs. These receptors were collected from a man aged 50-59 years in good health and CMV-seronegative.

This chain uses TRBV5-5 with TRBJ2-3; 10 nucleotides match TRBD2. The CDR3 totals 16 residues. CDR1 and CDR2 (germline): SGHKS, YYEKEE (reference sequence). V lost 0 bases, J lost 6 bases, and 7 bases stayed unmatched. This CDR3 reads CASSLVVAGGGDTQYF. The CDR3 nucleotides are TGTGCCAGCAGCTTGGTAGTAGCGGGGGGCGGGGATACGCAGTATTTT.

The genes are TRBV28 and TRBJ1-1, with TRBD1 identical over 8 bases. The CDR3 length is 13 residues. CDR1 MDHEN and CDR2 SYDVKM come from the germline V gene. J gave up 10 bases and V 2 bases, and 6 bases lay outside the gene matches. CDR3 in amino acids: CASSLQDRVLAFF. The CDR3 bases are TGTGCCAGCAGTTTACAGGACAGGGTGTTAGCTTTCTTT.

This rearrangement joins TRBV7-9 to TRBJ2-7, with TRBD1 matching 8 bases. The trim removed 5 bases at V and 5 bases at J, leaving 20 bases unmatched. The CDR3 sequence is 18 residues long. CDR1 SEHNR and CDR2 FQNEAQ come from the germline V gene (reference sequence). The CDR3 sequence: CASSSQYGGRDRGNEQYF. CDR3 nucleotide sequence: TGTGCCAGCAGCAGCCAATATGGGGGTCGAGACAGGGGCAACGAGCAGTACTTC.

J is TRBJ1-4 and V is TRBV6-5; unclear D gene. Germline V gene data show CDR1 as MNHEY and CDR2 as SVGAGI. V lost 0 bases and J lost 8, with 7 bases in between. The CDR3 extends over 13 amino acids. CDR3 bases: TGTGCCAGCAGTTACTCGCGGGAGGAAAAACTGTTTTTT. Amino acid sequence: CASSYSREEKLFF.

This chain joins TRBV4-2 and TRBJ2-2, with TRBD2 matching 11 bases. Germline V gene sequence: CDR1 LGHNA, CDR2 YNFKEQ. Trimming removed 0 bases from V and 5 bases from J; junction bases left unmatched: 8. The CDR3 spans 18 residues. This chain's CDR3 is CASSQDRRGLAGTGELFF. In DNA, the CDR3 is TGTGCCAGCAGCCAAGATCGTCGAGGACTAGCGGGTACCGGGGAGCTGTTTTTT.

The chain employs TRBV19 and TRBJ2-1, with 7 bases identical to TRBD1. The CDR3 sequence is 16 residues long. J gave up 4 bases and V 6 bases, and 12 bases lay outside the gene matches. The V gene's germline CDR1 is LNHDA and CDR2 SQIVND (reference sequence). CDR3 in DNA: TGTGCCAGTAGCGAGATAAGGGGGCGTGAATACAATGAGCAGTTCTTC. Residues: CASSEIRGREYNEQFF.

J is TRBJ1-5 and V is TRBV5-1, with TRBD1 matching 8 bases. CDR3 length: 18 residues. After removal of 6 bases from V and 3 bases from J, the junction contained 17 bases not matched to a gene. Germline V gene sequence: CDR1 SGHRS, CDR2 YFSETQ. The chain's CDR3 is CASTPPGQEIFDNQPQHF. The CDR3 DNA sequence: TGCGCCAGCACCCCGCCGGGACAGGAGATTTTCGACAATCAGCCCCAGCATTTT.

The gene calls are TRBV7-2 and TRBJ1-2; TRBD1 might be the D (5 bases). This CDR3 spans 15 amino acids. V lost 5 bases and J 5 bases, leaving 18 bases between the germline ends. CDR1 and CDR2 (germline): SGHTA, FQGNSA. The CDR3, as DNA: TGTGCCAGCAGCCTACAGGAGGGCGGGGTATATGGCTACACCTTC. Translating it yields CASSLQEGGVYGYTF.

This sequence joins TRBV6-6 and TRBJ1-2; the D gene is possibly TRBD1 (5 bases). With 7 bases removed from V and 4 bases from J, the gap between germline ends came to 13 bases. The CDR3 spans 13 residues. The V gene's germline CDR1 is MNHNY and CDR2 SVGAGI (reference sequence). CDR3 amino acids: CASMVRAGYGYTF. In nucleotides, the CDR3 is TGTGCCAGCATGGTCAGGGCCGGCTATGGCTACACCTTC.

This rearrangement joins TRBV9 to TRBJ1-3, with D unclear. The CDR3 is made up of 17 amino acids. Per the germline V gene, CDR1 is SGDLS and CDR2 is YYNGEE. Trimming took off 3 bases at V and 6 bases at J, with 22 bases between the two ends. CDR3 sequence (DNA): TGTGCCAGCAGCGCTAGTCGGGGATCCCTGGGCAAAAACACCATATATTTT. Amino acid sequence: CASSASRGSLGKNTIYF.

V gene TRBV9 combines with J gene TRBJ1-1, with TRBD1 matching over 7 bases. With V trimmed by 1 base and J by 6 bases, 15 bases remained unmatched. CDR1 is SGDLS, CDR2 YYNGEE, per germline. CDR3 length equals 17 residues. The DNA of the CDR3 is TGTGCCAGCAGCGTAAGTTGGGAAGGGGGACAGTACGCTGAAGCTTTCTTT. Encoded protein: CASSVSWEGGQYAEAFF. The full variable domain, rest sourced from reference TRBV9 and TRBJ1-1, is DSGVTQTPKHLITATGQRVTLRCSPRSGDLSVYWYQQSLDQGLQFLIQYYNGEERAKGNILERFSAQQFPDLHSELNLSSLELGDSALYFCASSVSWEGGQYAEAFFGQGTRLTVV.